The 15 T cell receptor beta chains given below trace back to one sample, sequenced in a study of blood T cell repertoires in COVID-19. Here immunoSEQ multiplex PCR was the method, and the copy in TCRdb shows in-frame clones only, minus some. The data show about 240,000 clones, around four fifths seen once. Sequenced material: peripheral blood. These TCRs come from a woman aged 60-75 years with active or convalescent COVID-19.

The V gene is TRBV6-2 or TRBV6-3, the J gene TRBJ1-2, with a tentative D call TRBD1 (5 bases). The CDR3 consists of 15 residues. CDR1 and CDR2 (germline): MNHEY, SVGEGT. V was cut by 0 bases and J by 3 bases, with 11 bases left in between. CDR3 amino acids: CASSYSVSGHYGYTF. CDR3 coding DNA: TGTGCCAGCAGTTACTCGGTATCAGGGCACTATGGCTACACCTTC.

This chain connects TRBV11-3 to TRBJ2-3; 8 nucleotides align to TRBD1. Germline CDR1 SGHNT, CDR2 YENEEA. V shed 3 bases, J shed 2 bases, and the junction held 4 bases outside the gene matches. The CDR3 has 15 amino acids. The CDR3 bases are TGTGCCAGCAGCTTTGGGACAGGTCTCACAGATACGCAGTATTTT. Residues: CASSFGTGLTDTQYF.

The chain uses TRBV4-2 and TRBJ2-4, with D perhaps matching TRBD2 (7 bases). There are 14 residues in the CDR3. Per germline, CDR1 LGHNA and CDR2 YNFKEQ. V lost 4 bases, J lost 3 bases, and 10 bases lay in between. For the CDR3, the DNA is TGTGCCAGCAGCCGAGGGGGGGACAAAAACATTCAGTACTTC. As protein: CASSRGGDKNIQYF.

The V gene is TRBV4-1, the J gene TRBJ2-1; possibly TRBD2 for D (5 bases). With 4 bases removed from V and 0 bases from J, the gap between germline ends came to 13 bases. Germline CDR1 reads MGHRA; CDR2 reads YSYEKL. This CDR3 contains 16 residues. Here the CDR3 DNA reads TGCGCCAGCAGCCTTACCCGGGGAAGCTCCTACAATGAGCAGTTCTTC. It encodes CASSLTRGSSYNEQFF.

This chain uses TRBV7-2 with TRBJ2-2; 9 nucleotides agree with TRBD1. J lost 3 bases, V lost 4 bases, and 6 bases had no gene match. This CDR3 comprises 16 residues. Germline values: CDR1 SGHTA, CDR2 FQGNSA. In DNA, the CDR3 is TGTGCCAGCAGCTCGGGACAGGGCTTACACACCGGGGAGCTGTTTTTT. Residues: CASSSGQGLHTGELFF.

CDR3 loop: CASSPGTGRDGYTF. The CDR3, as DNA: TGTGCCAGCAGCCCCGGGACAGGGAGGGATGGCTACACCTTC. The chain has TRBV7-8 and TRBJ1-2; 9 bases line up with TRBD1. The CDR3 spans 14 residues. V shed 5 bases and J 6 bases; nucleotides not matched to a gene: 7. CDR1 SGHVS and CDR2 FQNEAQ come from the germline V gene.

The gene calls are TRBV3-1 (or the pseudogene TRBV3-2) and TRBJ2-7, with 13 bases that match TRBD2. Germline loops: CDR1 LGHDT, CDR2 YNNKEL (reference sequence). The J segment lost 0 bases and the V segment lost 5 bases, leaving 7 bases of the junction unmatched. The CDR3 runs to 17 residues. The CDR3 DNA follows: TGTGCCAGCAGCTCCGGACTAGCGGGGGATTCCTCCTACGAGCAGTACTTC. Protein sequence: CASSSGLAGDSSYEQYF.

The chain is built from TRBV30 and TRBJ1-5, with D tentatively TRBD1 (6 bases). Between the trimmed V and J ends, which lost 2 bases and 6 bases, there was a span of 17 bases. Germline values: CDR1 GTSNPN, CDR2 SVGIG (reference sequence). The CDR3 consists of 15 residues. In DNA, the CDR3 is TGTGCCTGGAGTCCAGGGGATGCCTCTGGTCAGCCCCAGCATTTT. This sequence encodes CAWSPGDASGQPQHF. Full variable domain (missing parts from reference TRBV30 and TRBJ1-5): SQTIHQWPATLVQPVGSPLSLECTVEGTSNPNLYWYRQAAGRGLQLLFYSVGIGQISSEVPQNLSASRPQDRQFILSSKKLLLSDSGFYLCAWSPGDASGQPQHFGDGTRLSIL.

This clone has more than one count but fewer than ten. The rearrangement uses TRBV4-1 and TRBJ1-5, with a possible D match to TRBD1 (5 bases). With 0 bases removed from V and 1 base from J, the gap between germline ends came to 16 bases. Germline values: CDR1 MGHRA, CDR2 YSYEKL. The CDR3 loop spans 18 amino acids. This CDR3 reads CASSQDIFGGGSNQPQHF. CDR3 in DNA: TGCGCCAGCAGCCAAGATATATTTGGGGGAGGAAGCAATCAGCCCCAGCATTTT.

The chain uses TRBV7-9 and TRBJ2-1; unclear D gene. V dropped 1 base and J dropped 0 bases, with 4 bases sitting between them. CDR1 is SEHNR, CDR2 FQNEAQ, per germline (reference sequence). The CDR3 totals 14 residues. CDR3 loop: CASSLDGSYNEQFF. CDR3 coding DNA: TGTGCCAGCAGCTTAGACGGCTCCTACAATGAGCAGTTCTTC.

This clone was observed once. The V call is TRBV27, the J call TRBJ2-2; D not resolved. V lost 6 bases and J lost 2, with 7 bases in between. The CDR3 is made up of 13 amino acids. The germline gives CDR1 MNHEY, CDR2 SMNVEV (reference sequence). CDR3 protein: CASSLLNTGELFF. The CDR3 nucleotides read TGTGCCAGCAGCCTTCTAAACACCGGGGAGCTGTTTTTT.

This clone is a singleton in its sample. The chain links TRBV7-8 to TRBJ1-4; D is uncertain. V dropped 5 bases and J dropped 6 bases, with 19 bases sitting between them. This CDR3 contains 16 residues. CDR1 is SGHVS, CDR2 FQNEAQ, per germline. The CDR3 bases are TGTGCCAGCAGCAGGGAGCTCAGGTGGGGTGATGAAAAACTGTTTTTT. Amino acids: CASSRELRWGDEKLFF.

The chain recombines TRBV18 with TRBJ2-7; TRBD2 aligns across 9 bases. Germline CDR1 and CDR2: KGHSH and LQKENI. The V segment lost 6 bases and the J segment 2 bases; nucleotides outside the gene matches: 5. The CDR3 loop spans 14 amino acids. CDR3 sequence: CASSPAGGTYEQYF. CDR3 in DNA: TGTGCCAGCTCCCCAGCGGGGGGAACCTACGAGCAGTACTTC.

CDR3 sequence (DNA): TGTGCCAGCAGCTTAGGACTAGCGGGGGCCTACGAGCAGTACTTC. Translated, it gives CASSLGLAGAYEQYF. The V call is TRBV5-5, the J call TRBJ2-7, with 13 positions matching TRBD2. There are 15 residues in the CDR3. The V and J ends lost 2 bases and 2 bases, in that order; junction bases with no gene match: 1. Germline values: CDR1 SGHKS, CDR2 YYEKEE (reference sequence).

The rearrangement uses TRBV6-5 and TRBJ1-2; D gene uncertain. The germline V gene encodes CDR1 MNHEY and CDR2 SVGAGI. Trimming removed 0 bases at V and 8 bases at J, with 13 bases between. CDR3 size: 14 residues. Written as DNA, the CDR3 is TGTGCCAGCAGTTACTCGACTTTAATATTAGGCTACACCTTC. Encoded protein: CASSYSTLILGYTF.